The 16 T cell receptor beta chains given below trace back to one sample, sequenced in a study of blood T cells in healthy people across ages. PCR was performed a second time for about 7 to 11 cycles using a sample-barcoded 5' primer and a J-beta primer mix. One entry per CDR3 protein results from TCRdb running MiXCR on the 5' RACE reads. The sample lists about 630,000 distinct CDR3 sequences, around 21% seen once, with approximately 3.7% in the top ten. Sequencing was performed on blood. These receptors originate from a man between 65 and 85 years old in good health.

In nucleotides, the CDR3 is TGTGCCAGCAGCCAAGGTCCCGGAGGCGAAAACACCATATATTTT. Protein: CASSQGPGGENTIYF. This sequence joins TRBV3-1 and TRBJ1-3; D remains ambiguous. V was trimmed by 1 base and J by 6 bases, leaving 13 bases between them. This CDR3 is built from 15 residues. The germline gives CDR1 LGHDT, CDR2 YNNKEL (reference sequence). Full variable domain (rest looked up from reference TRBV3-1 and TRBJ1-3): DTAVSQTPKYLVTQMGNDKSIKCEQNLGHDTMYWYKQDSKKFLKIMFSYNNKELIINETVPNRFSPKSPDKAHLNLHINSLELGDSAVYFCASSQGPGGENTIYFGEGSWLTVV.

The chain combines TRBV21-1 with TRBJ2-5; the D segment call TRBD1 is taken from the table without a DNA check. The DNA end favors TRBJ2-1, so the J call may be wrong. TRBV21-1 corresponds to a pseudogene. This CDR3 comprises 14 residues. The CDR3 loop reads CASSKMGGKYEQFF. CDR3 in DNA: TGTGCCAGCAGCAAGATGGGGGGTAAATATGAGCAGTTCTTC.

The chain carries TRBV20-1 and TRBJ1-3; 8 bases agree with TRBD1. From germline, CDR1 is DFQATT and CDR2 SNEGSKA (reference sequence). Losses at the gene ends were 1 base for V and 4 bases for J; bases not matched to a gene: 3. This CDR3 has 14 amino acids. The CDR3 region is CSARVGQVGNTIYF. The CDR3 DNA is TGCAGTGCTAGAGTGGGACAGGTCGGAAACACCATATATTTT.

This clonotype showed up just a few times. The V and J genes are TRBV2 and TRBJ2-5; TRBD2 might be the D (5 bases). The CDR3 is 14 residues long. Deletions cut 4 bases from V and 4 bases from J, with 13 bases between. CDR1 SNHLY and CDR2 FYNNEI come from the germline V gene. The CDR3 here is CASSVNTEGETQYF. CDR3 nucleotides: TGTGCCAGCAGTGTTAACACCGAGGGAGAGACCCAGTACTTC.

The rearrangement uses TRBV9 and TRBJ2-4; 9 bases map to TRBD1. The CDR3 runs to 18 residues. J lost 0 bases, V lost 4 bases, and 11 bases had no gene match. Germline lookup yields CDR1 SGDLS and CDR2 YYNGEE. As DNA, the CDR3 is TGTGCCAGCAGCCCCGGGACAGGGCCTGATTTAGCCAAAAACATTCAGTACTTC. This encodes CASSPGTGPDLAKNIQYF. Full variable domain (remainder filled in from reference TRBV9 and TRBJ2-4): DSGVTQTPKHLITATGQRVTLRCSPRSGDLSVYWYQQSLDQGLQFLIQYYNGEERAKGNILERFSAQQFPDLHSELNLSSLELGDSALYFCASSPGTGPDLAKNIQYFGAGTRLSVL.

V and J are TRBV11-2 and TRBJ2-5, with D possibly matching TRBD1 (5 bases). CDR1 and CDR2 (germline): SGHAT, FQNNGV. V shed 2 bases and J shed 3 bases, with 16 bases lying between them. This CDR3 region has 16 residues. CDR3 sequence reads: CASSLTQGRLEETQYF. The CDR3 nucleotides are TGTGCCAGCAGCTTAACCCAGGGAAGGTTGGAAGAGACCCAGTACTTC.

In the case of this clonotype: Compared with germline, one end of the junction differs, possibly owing to a read error. The rearrangement joins TRBV6-2 or TRBV6-3 to TRBJ2-7; 7 bases fit TRBD1. Looked up from germline, CDR1 is MNHEY and CDR2 is SVGEGT. The CDR3 runs to 15 residues. The CDR3 sequence: CASIALRGHSYEQCF. The CDR3, as DNA: TGTGCCAGCATCGCTTTGAGGGGGCACTCCTACGAGCAGTGCTTC.

The chain combines TRBV2 with TRBJ2-2; D uncertain. The germline V gene encodes CDR1 SNHLY and CDR2 FYNNEI. The CDR3 is 12 residues long. V lost 6 bases, J lost 6 bases, and 8 bases lay in between. CDR3 amino acids: CASSFGPGELFF. The CDR3 DNA is TGTGCCAGCAGCTTCGGGCCCGGGGAGCTGTTTTTT. The full variable domain, in which reference TRBV2 and TRBJ2-2 provide the parts outside the CDR3, is EPEVTQTPSHQVTQMGQEVILRCVPISNHLYFYWYRQILGQKVEFLVSFYNNEISEKSEIFDDQFSVERPDGSNFTLKIRSTKLEDSAMYFCASSFGPGELFFGEGSRLTVL.

The rearrangement uses TRBV13 and TRBJ1-3; 7 bases line up with TRBD1. The CDR3 sequence is 17 residues long. V lost 4 bases and J lost 0; bases outside the gene matches: 9. Germline V CDR1 and CDR2: PRHDT, FYEKMQ (reference sequence). CDR3 in amino acids: CASSSGDRTISGNTIYF. The CDR3 DNA is TGTGCCAGCAGCTCGGGGGACAGAACTATCTCTGGAAACACCATATATTTT.

V is TRBV12-3 or TRBV12-4 and J is TRBJ2-7; D remains unclear. The V end lost 7 bases, the J end lost 5 bases, and 15 bases lay between the germline ends. The CDR3 is 13 residues long. The CDR3 DNA follows: TGTGCCAGCACCAGACACCAGGAAAACGAGCAGTACTTC. As protein: CASTRHQENEQYF.

In its sample, this clonotype was seen a few times. This chain connects TRBV12-3 or TRBV12-4 to TRBJ2-7, with D hard to call. This CDR3 is built from 12 residues. V was pared by 1 base and J by 7 bases, with 8 bases between. Here the CDR3 reads CASSLGRWEQYF. As DNA, the CDR3 is TGTGCCAGCAGTTTAGGCCGATGGGAGCAGTACTTC.

This chain uses TRBV7-2 with TRBJ2-7; 10 bases fit TRBD2. The J call is doubtful: the DNA matches TRBJ2-5 better. This CDR3 contains 17 residues. Per germline, CDR1 SGHTA and CDR2 FQGNSA. Here the CDR3 reads CASSLASLTSGEETQYF. CDR3 DNA sequence: TGTGCCAGCAGCTTAGCGAGCTTAACTAGCGGGGAAGAGACCCAGTACTTC.

J is TRBJ2-1 and V is TRBV15; 8 nucleotides line up with TRBD2. Trimming removed 0 bases from V and 5 bases from J; junction bases left unmatched: 6. The germline V gene has CDR1 LNHNV and CDR2 YYDKDF (reference sequence). This CDR3 is built from 16 residues. CDR3 nucleotides: TGTGCCACCAGCAGAGATTCGGGAGCGGGAGACAATGAGCAGTTCTTC. Translated, it gives CATSRDSGAGDNEQFF.

In this sample, this clonotype turned up a few times. The CDR3 reads CASSYVASNEKLFF. CDR3 sequence (DNA): TGTGCCAGCAGCTACGTGGCGTCTAATGAAAAACTGTTTTTT. V gene TRBV6-2 or TRBV6-3 combines with J gene TRBJ1-4, with D unclear. V gave up 6 bases and J gave up 3 bases, with 11 bases separating them. The CDR3 is 14 amino acids. Germline assignment: CDR1 MNHEY and CDR2 SVGEGT.

A word on this clonotype: It may be a read error: a sequence one base away is much more abundant. V usage is TRBV5-1 and J usage is TRBJ2-5, with 13 bases that match TRBD2. The J call may be wrong; the DNA end is better matched by TRBJ2-1. This CDR3 is built from 15 residues. Germline values: CDR1 SGHRS, CDR2 YFSETQ. In DNA form, the CDR3 reads TGCGCCGGCGGCTCAGGGACTAGCGGGGCGAATGAGCAGTTCTTC. It codes for CAGGSGTSGANEQFF.

This clonotype was counted only a few times. The CDR3 nucleotides are TGTGCCAGCAGCCGCGAAGTGGTGGGCAATGAGCAGTTCTTC. This codes for CASSREVVGNEQFF. The gene calls are TRBV7-3 and TRBJ2-5; D unclear. The end of the DNA is better explained by TRBJ2-1, so the J call may be wrong. This CDR3 has 14 residues. Germline-derived CDR1 and CDR2 are SGHTA and FQGTGA.